One and the same sample provided the 21 T cell receptor beta chains below, sequenced in a study of Tregs in tolerant kidney transplant recipients. Produced via immunoSEQ multiplex PCR; TCRdb's table is partial and in-frame only. This table has some 55,000 clones, 80% to 90% appearing once. Sequenced material: Tregs from blood, taken before the transplant. The receptors come from a human donor who received a combined kidney and bone marrow transplant.

The chain recombines TRBV4-3 with TRBJ2-1; D gene unclear. CDR3 size: 12 residues. The germline V gene encodes CDR1 LGHNA and CDR2 YSLEER. V was cut by 1 base and J by 9 bases, with 7 bases left in between. CDR3 DNA sequence: TGCGCCAGCAGCCAAGTTCGCGGTGAGCAGTTCTTC. The encoded protein is CASSQVRGEQFF.

V usage is TRBV2 and J usage is TRBJ1-2, with no clear D. The V and J ends lost 4 bases and 5 bases respectively, with 14 bases between them. The CDR3 extends over 14 amino acids. CDR1 and CDR2 from the germline V gene are SNHLY and FYNNEI. CDR3 sequence (DNA): TGTGCCAGCAGTGTATTGGACGGAGTATATGGCTACACCTTC. Its protein product is CASSVLDGVYGYTF.

The chain uses TRBV2 and TRBJ1-2; 7 nucleotides align to TRBD1. The germline V gene has CDR1 SNHLY and CDR2 FYNNEI. This CDR3 has 12 amino acids. V shed 5 bases and J 4 bases; nucleotides not matched to a gene: 1. The CDR3 loop is CASSRTGYGYTF. In nucleotides, the CDR3 is TGTGCCAGCAGTCGGACAGGCTATGGCTACACCTTC.

The V gene is TRBV6-6, the J gene TRBJ1-1; TRBD1 might be the D (5 bases). Germline V gene lookup returns CDR1 MNHNY and CDR2 SVGAGI (reference sequence). The CDR3 runs to 12 residues. The V gene lost 5 bases and the J gene lost 5 bases, with 9 bases spanning the gap. The CDR3 coding sequence is TGTGCCAGCAGTCAGCAGGGTACTGAAGCTTTCTTT. This gives the protein CASSQQGTEAFF.

The chain combines TRBV7-2 with TRBJ2-3; 7 nucleotides line up with TRBD2. The CDR3 has 16 amino acids. Germline V lookup: CDR1 SGHTA, CDR2 FQGNSA. J was trimmed by 4 bases and V by 7 bases; bases with no gene match: 14. CDR3 sequence: CASIGGGRLGPDTQYF. The CDR3 nucleotides are TGTGCCAGCATTGGGGGAGGGCGTTTGGGTCCAGATACGCAGTATTTT.

This chain uses TRBV9 with TRBJ2-7, with D perhaps matching TRBD2 (5 bases). Deletions cut 0 bases from V and 2 bases from J, with 12 bases between. Germline V CDR1 and CDR2: SGDLS, YYNGEE. The CDR3 totals 15 residues. The CDR3 spells CASSVGTSGAYEQYF. CDR3 nucleotide sequence: TGTGCCAGCAGCGTAGGCACTAGTGGCGCCTACGAGCAGTACTTC.

The chain recombines TRBV18 with TRBJ2-5; no reliable D call. The V end was cut by 1 base, the J end by 1 base, with 10 bases between. CDR1 is KGHSH and CDR2 is LQKENI in the germline V gene. The CDR3 consists of 15 residues. The CDR3 loop is CASSPQSKTQETQYF. CDR3 nucleotide sequence: TGTGCCAGCTCACCACAGTCGAAGACCCAAGAGACCCAGTACTTC. The full variable domain, completed using reference TRBV18 and TRBJ2-5, is NAGVMQNPRHLVRRRGQEARLRCSPMKGHSHVYWYRQLPEEGLKFMVYLQKENIIDESGMPKERFSAEFPKEGPSILRIQQVVRGDSAAYFCASSPQSKTQETQYFGPGTRLLVL.

This chain connects TRBV5-1 to TRBJ2-5, with 12 bases fitting TRBD2. Germline V gene lookup returns CDR1 SGHRS and CDR2 YFSETQ. With V trimmed by 7 bases and J by 5 bases, 6 bases remained unmatched. The CDR3 runs 14 residues. The CDR3 protein is CASSKGTSGETQYF. CDR3 in DNA: TGCGCCAGCTCAAAGGGGACTAGCGGGGAGACCCAGTACTTC.

V and J are TRBV7-8 and TRBJ2-7; 7 bases match TRBD2. Germline CDR1 and CDR2: SGHVS and FQNEAQ. This CDR3 is 15 amino acids long. Trimming cost V 1 base and J 5 bases; bases outside gene matches: 8. The CDR3 DNA reads as TGTGCCAGCAGCTTAGGAGTGGGGGGGTCCCACGAGCAGTACTTC. Translation: CASSLGVGGSHEQYF.

In DNA form, the CDR3 reads TGTGCCAGCAAACAGGGCTTGGGCGGGGAGCTGTTTTTT. Its translation is CASKQGLGGELFF. The genes are TRBV27 and TRBJ2-2; possible D gene TRBD1, 6 bases. Trimming removed 7 bases from V and 7 bases from J, with 13 bases in between. The CDR3 loop spans 13 amino acids. CDR1 is MNHEY and CDR2 is SMNVEV in the germline V gene (reference sequence).

This chain joins TRBV5-4 and TRBJ2-7, with 13 bases lining up with TRBD2. The germline CDR1 and CDR2 sequences are SGHNT and YYREEE (reference sequence). The CDR3 has 15 residues. V gave up 5 bases and J gave up 7 bases; unmatched junction bases: 9. The CDR3 nucleotides read TGTGCCAGCAGTGGAGGACTAGCGGGGGACAGGGAGCAGTACTTC. It encodes CASSGGLAGDREQYF.

The chain employs TRBV2 and TRBJ1-2; 9 bases are a match to TRBD1. The CDR3 is 15 residues long. Germline V gives CDR1 SNHLY, CDR2 FYNNEI. The trim removed 0 bases at V and 5 bases at J, leaving 4 bases unmatched. The CDR3 DNA follows: TGTGCCAGCAGTGAAGCGGACAGGGGAAGGTATGGCTACACCTTC. Protein sequence: CASSEADRGRYGYTF.

The rearrangement joins TRBV20-1 to TRBJ1-1; the D is unclear. The germline V gene encodes CDR1 DFQATT and CDR2 SNEGSKA (reference sequence). The CDR3 is 11 residues long. For the CDR3, the DNA is TGCAGCGCCGGTCGGGACACTGAAGCTTTCTTT. Encoded protein: CSAGRDTEAFF.

The chain has TRBV28 and TRBJ2-7; possible D gene TRBD2, 6 bases. Germline V gene data show CDR1 as MDHEN and CDR2 as SYDVKM. V lost 5 bases and J lost 9, with 23 bases in between. The CDR3 is made up of 15 amino acids. This chain's CDR3 is CASSPSGGARMGQYF. The CDR3 coding sequence is TGTGCCAGCAGTCCCTCCGGAGGGGCTCGGATGGGGCAGTACTTC.

This clone was seen a single time. Written as DNA, the CDR3 is TGCGCCAGCAGCTTGGGCAGGATCGGGCAGCCCCAGCATTTT. This encodes CASSLGRIGQPQHF. J is TRBJ1-5 and V is TRBV5-1; D is unclear. V lost 0 bases and J 7 bases, leaving 11 bases between the germline ends. CDR3 length: 14 residues. Per the germline V gene, CDR1 is SGHRS and CDR2 is YFSETQ.

The gene calls are TRBV15 and TRBJ2-2, with a weak D call TRBD2 (6 bases). Germline CDR1 LNHNV, CDR2 YYDKDF (reference sequence). The V end was cut by 0 bases, the J end by 1 base, with 12 bases between. The CDR3 is 17 amino acids. CDR3 DNA sequence: TGTGCCACCAGCAGAGATCGGGGGACTGGGAACACCGGGGAGCTGTTTTTT. It codes for CATSRDRGTGNTGELFF.

The V and J genes are TRBV6-6 and TRBJ2-1; 9 nucleotides match TRBD2. Trimming cost V 5 bases and J 2 bases; bases outside gene matches: 4. This CDR3 contains 15 residues. Germline V lookup: CDR1 MNHNY, CDR2 SVGAGI (reference sequence). The CDR3 here is CASSLGGRAYNEQFF. The CDR3 DNA follows: TGTGCCAGCAGTCTAGGCGGGAGGGCCTACAATGAGCAGTTCTTC.

This chain joins TRBV7-2 and TRBJ2-5, with D perhaps given as TRBD1 or TRBD2 (5 bases each). The length of the CDR3 is 14 residues. The germline CDR1 and CDR2 sequences are SGHTA and FQGNSA. Trimming took 1 base from V and 11 from J, leaving 17 bases between them. The CDR3 DNA is TGTGCCAGCAGCTTAGGAATGGCAGGGAGTAAGCAGTACTTC. Translation: CASSLGMAGSKQYF.

This rearrangement joins TRBV9 to TRBJ1-2, with D uncertain. The CDR3 sequence is 12 residues long. Germline values: CDR1 SGDLS, CDR2 YYNGEE. The V end was cut by 0 bases, the J end by 13 bases, with 13 bases between. CDR3 in DNA: TGTGCCAGCAGCGTAGGTTCCGGGGTAGTCACCTTC. Translating it yields CASSVGSGVVTF.

The chain combines TRBV30 with TRBJ1-3; D is undetermined. Trimming left V 2 bases short and J 0 bases short, with 8 bases between. The germline V gene has CDR1 GTSNPN and CDR2 SVGIG (reference sequence). CDR3 length equals 14 residues. Written as DNA, the CDR3 is TGTGCCTGGAGTTGGACGTACTCTGGAAACACCATATATTTT. This translates into CAWSWTYSGNTIYF.

This clone was found once. The chain uses TRBV7-2 and TRBJ1-1; a weak D match, TRBD1 (6 bases). This CDR3 has 14 residues. The germline V and J ends were trimmed by 5 bases and 1 base, with 11 bases remaining between them. Germline V lookup: CDR1 SGHTA, CDR2 FQGNSA. The CDR3 spells CASSPEGGNTEAFF. The CDR3 coding sequence is TGTGCCAGCAGCCCAGAGGGGGGGAACACTGAAGCTTTCTTT. The full variable domain, with the rest looked up from reference TRBV7-2 and TRBJ1-1, is GAGVSQSPSNKVTEKGKDVELRCDPISGHTALYWYRQSLGQGLEFLIYFQGNSAPDKSGLPSDRFSAERTGGSVSTLTIQRTQQEDSAVYLCASSPEGGNTEAFFGQGTRLTVV.